This entry concerns a single T cell receptor (beta chain). The data were taken from a study of blood T cell repertoires in COVID-19. Study in general: Samples representing acute and convalescent COVID-19 were sourced from the United States, Italy and Spain.

The method was immunoSEQ multiplex PCR; TCRdb's version includes in-frame clones alone and lacks a portion of them. The repertoire consists of 300,000 to 400,000 clones, with around 86% occurring once and the leading ten covering roughly 5.2%. The sequencing input was PBMCs or T cells enriched from blood (not recorded which). The TCR was taken from a man aged 60 to 75 who had recovered from COVID-19.

CDR3 coding DNA: TGTGCCAGCAGACTTCAATTAGTTAACTATGGCTACACCTTC. Translating gives CASRLQLVNYGYTF. The chain has TRBV21-1 and TRBJ1-2. TRBV21-1 is a known pseudogene. This CDR3 comprises 14 residues.